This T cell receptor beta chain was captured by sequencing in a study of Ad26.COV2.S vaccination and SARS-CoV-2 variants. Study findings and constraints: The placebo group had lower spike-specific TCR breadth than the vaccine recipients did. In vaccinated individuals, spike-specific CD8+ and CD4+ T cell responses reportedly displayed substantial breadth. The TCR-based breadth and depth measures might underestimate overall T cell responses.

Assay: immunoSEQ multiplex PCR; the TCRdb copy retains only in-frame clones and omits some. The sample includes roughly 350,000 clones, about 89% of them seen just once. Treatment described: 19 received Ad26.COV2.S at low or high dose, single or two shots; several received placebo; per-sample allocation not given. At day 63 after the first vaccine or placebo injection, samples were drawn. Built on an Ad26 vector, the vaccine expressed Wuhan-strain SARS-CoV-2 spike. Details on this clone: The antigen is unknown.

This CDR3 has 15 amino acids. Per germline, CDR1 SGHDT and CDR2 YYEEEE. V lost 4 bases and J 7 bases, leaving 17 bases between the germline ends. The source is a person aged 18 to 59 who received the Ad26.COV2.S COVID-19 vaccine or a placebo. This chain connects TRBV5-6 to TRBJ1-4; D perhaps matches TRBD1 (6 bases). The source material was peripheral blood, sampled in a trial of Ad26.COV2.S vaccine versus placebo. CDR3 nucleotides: TGTGCCAGCAGCGGGGGCCCGGACGGCCCTGAAAAACTGTTTTTT. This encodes CASSGGPDGPEKLFF.